Below are 21 T cell receptor beta chains sequenced from a single sample in a study of Graves' ophthalmopathy and Graves' hyperthyroidism. Amplification of the TCR beta CDR3 regions used RNA transcripts (as template). In the first round, RT-PCR was carried out with HTBI primers, and a multiplex PCR formed the second round. MiXCR, applied by TCRdb to the multiplex PCR reads, yields one record per CDR3 protein. The table shows approximately 210,000 distinct CDR3 sequences, with 25% to 30% occurring only once. The specimen sequenced was peripheral blood. The origin of the receptors is a middle-aged man with Graves' ophthalmopathy.

CDR3 sequence (DNA): TGTGCCAGCAGCTCCCCCCGACAGGGAGCCACTGAAGCTTTCTTT. This sequence encodes CASSSPRQGATEAFF. The V gene is TRBV12-3 or TRBV12-4, the J gene TRBJ1-1, with 7 bases identical to TRBD1. The CDR3 has 15 residues. Trimming cost V 6 bases and J 4 bases; bases outside gene matches: 11.

This clonotype was counted ten times or more. The chain joins TRBV7-9 to TRBJ2-7, with D hard to call. CDR1 and CDR2 (germline): SEHNR, FQNEAQ (reference sequence). Trimming removed 2 bases from V and 2 bases from J, with 10 bases in between. This CDR3 spans 14 amino acids. The CDR3 reads CASSLPGRPYEQYF. The CDR3 bases are TGTGCCAGCAGCTTACCGGGCCGCCCCTACGAGCAGTACTTC.

At least ten counts were recorded for this clonotype. The chain carries TRBV7-9 and TRBJ2-2; the D is unclear. Germline CDR1 and CDR2: SEHNR and FQNEAQ (reference sequence). V lost 5 bases and J lost 5, with 12 bases in between. This CDR3 has 14 residues. CDR3 coding DNA: TGTGCCAGCAGCCCAAATTGGGCGACCGGGGAGCTGTTTTTT. This translates into CASSPNWATGELFF.

In this sample, this clonotype turned up a few times. This chain uses TRBV6-1 with TRBJ1-2; D is unresolved. CDR3 length: 12 residues. V shed 1 base and J shed 3 bases, with 3 bases lying between them. Germline V gene sequence: CDR1 MNHNS, CDR2 SASEGT. CDR3 region: CASSEGHYGYTF. The CDR3 region has the DNA TGTGCCAGCAGTGAAGGACACTATGGCTACACCTTC.

This clonotype was seen ten or more times. The rearrangement uses TRBV29-1 and TRBJ2-1; D possibly matches TRBD1 or TRBD2 (6 bases each). The germline CDR1 and CDR2 sequences are SQVTM and ANQGSEA. The CDR3 has 14 amino acids. The ends were cut back, 3 bases at V and 5 bases at J, with 14 bases in the middle. The CDR3 coding sequence is TGCAGCGTTGATCACGGGGGCAGAAACAATGAGCAGTTCTTC. Translating it yields CSVDHGGRNNEQFF.

The chain is built from TRBV6-1 and TRBJ1-1; possibly TRBD1 for D (5 bases). The V end lost 10 bases, the J end lost 2 bases, and 14 bases lay between the germline ends. CDR3 length: 13 residues. Germline-derived CDR1 and CDR2 are MNHNS and SASEGT. CDR3 protein: CAISGTGNTEAFF. In DNA form, the CDR3 reads TGTGCCATCAGCGGGACGGGAAACACTGAAGCTTTCTTT.

J is TRBJ2-7 and V is TRBV11-2; 10 nucleotides align to TRBD1. With 5 bases clipped from V and 4 bases from J, the junction kept 11 bases outside the gene matches. There are 16 residues in the CDR3. Germline CDR1 and CDR2: SGHAT and FQNNGV. The DNA for the CDR3 is TGTGCCAGCAGCATCACTGCCGGGACAGGGGTGTACGAGCAGTACTTC. Its protein is CASSITAGTGVYEQYF.

This chain joins TRBV20-1 and TRBJ1-1, with D unclear. Germline V gives CDR1 DFQATT, CDR2 SNEGSKA (reference sequence). The V and J ends lost 5 bases and 1 base respectively, with 17 bases between them. This CDR3 spans 15 amino acids. The CDR3 region is CSAPDKLWKNTEAFF. CDR3 DNA: TGCAGTGCTCCTGACAAACTCTGGAAGAACACTGAAGCTTTCTTT.

A few counts support this clonotype. V usage is TRBV12-3 or TRBV12-4 and J usage is TRBJ2-5, with a weak D call TRBD1 (6 bases). The CDR3 is 15 amino acids. Trimming removed 1 base at V and 3 bases at J, with 12 bases between. CDR3 sequence (DNA): TGTGCCAGCAGTTTAGAACAGGGATGGGAAGAGACCCAGTACTTC. It is translated as CASSLEQGWEETQYF.

This clonotype was counted ten times or more. The V call is TRBV28, the J call TRBJ1-1; D ambiguous. The V gene's germline CDR1 is MDHEN and CDR2 SYDVKM. V gave up 7 bases and J gave up 0 bases, with 9 bases separating them. The length of the CDR3 is 13 residues. The CDR3 bases are TGTGCCAGCATGGAGCTCATGAACACTGAAGCTTTCTTT. Translation gives CASMELMNTEAFF.

This chain uses TRBV5-1 with TRBJ2-7; 8 nucleotides agree with TRBD1. J lost 4 bases, V lost 4 bases, and 7 bases had no gene match. Germline CDR1 SGHRS, CDR2 YFSETQ. The CDR3 is 14 amino acids. The CDR3 DNA follows: TGCGCCAGCAGCCCTAAAGGACAGGGATACGAGCAGTACTTC. Residues: CASSPKGQGYEQYF.

J is TRBJ1-2 and V is TRBV12-3 or TRBV12-4, with a possible D match to TRBD1 (5 bases). Deletions cut 7 bases from V and 3 bases from J, with 21 bases between. This CDR3 comprises 16 residues. For the CDR3, the DNA is TGTGCCAGCAAGCGGAAGAGGACACCGACTCACTATGGCTACACCTTC. Translating it yields CASKRKRTPTHYGYTF.

This clonotype was seen ten or more times. The rearrangement uses TRBV29-1 and TRBJ1-1; 11 nucleotides agree with TRBD1. J was trimmed by 1 base and V by 6 bases; bases with no gene match: 4. The CDR3 is 14 residues long. Per the germline V gene, CDR1 is SQVTM and CDR2 is ANQGSEA. CDR3 DNA sequence: TGCAGCGTGGACAGGGGGCTTGGGAACACTGAAGCTTTCTTT. Encoded protein: CSVDRGLGNTEAFF.

This clonotype was recorded many times. The chain has TRBV20-1 and TRBJ1-2; 9 bases agree with TRBD1. This CDR3 has 15 amino acids. After removal of 6 bases from V and 2 bases from J, the junction contained 10 bases not matched to a gene. The germline V gene has CDR1 DFQATT and CDR2 SNEGSKA (reference sequence). In DNA form, the CDR3 reads TGCAGTGCCCGCGGACAGGGGACAAGGAACTATGGCTACACCTTC. This sequence encodes CSARGQGTRNYGYTF.

The chain combines TRBV6-2 or TRBV6-3 with TRBJ2-7; 12 nucleotides agree with TRBD2. The CDR3 runs 16 residues. V was clipped by 4 bases and J by 3 bases; unmatched bases: 7. Germline V CDR1 and CDR2: MNHEY, SVGEGT. CDR3 residues: CASSFTTSGGNYEQYF. The CDR3 DNA sequence: TGTGCCAGCAGTTTTACGACTAGCGGGGGAAACTACGAGCAGTACTTC.

This clonotype was seen repeatedly, ten times or more. The chain combines TRBV7-2 with TRBJ1-5; TRBD1 might be the D (5 bases). CDR3 length: 14 residues. Germline lookup yields CDR1 SGHTA and CDR2 FQGNSA. The germline V and J ends were trimmed by 5 bases and 0 bases, with 8 bases remaining between them. Here the CDR3 reads CASSTGYSNQPQHF. As DNA, the CDR3 is TGTGCCAGCAGCACAGGTTATAGCAATCAGCCCCAGCATTTT.

This chain uses TRBV6-2 or TRBV6-3 with TRBJ1-5; D perhaps matches TRBD1 (5 bases). Trimming took 0 bases from V and 3 from J, leaving 12 bases between them. The CDR3 is 16 residues long. Germline CDR1 reads MNHEY; CDR2 reads SVGEGT. This CDR3 reads CASSYSTRASNQPQHF. In DNA form, the CDR3 reads TGTGCCAGCAGTTACTCGACCAGGGCCTCCAATCAGCCCCAGCATTTT.

The V call is TRBV27, the J call TRBJ2-7; 8 positions agree with TRBD1. V shed 3 bases and J 3 bases; nucleotides not matched to a gene: 10. CDR3 length equals 16 residues. Germline CDR1 MNHEY, CDR2 SMNVEV (reference sequence). The CDR3 is CASSLSPPGQGYEQYF. The CDR3 nucleotides read TGTGCCAGCAGTTTGTCCCCACCAGGACAGGGCTACGAGCAGTACTTC.

J is TRBJ1-1 and V is TRBV6-2 or TRBV6-3; D is unresolved. The CDR3 is made up of 11 amino acids. V was clipped by 5 bases and J by 8 bases, with 9 bases between them. Germline V gene lookup returns CDR1 MNHEY and CDR2 SVGEGT. CDR3 loop: CASSRLSEAFF. The CDR3 bases are TGTGCCAGCAGTCGTCTTTCGGAAGCTTTCTTT.

This clonotype was observed a few times. The chain is built from TRBV10-1 and TRBJ2-7, with D tentatively TRBD1 (6 bases). CDR3 length: 11 residues. The ends were cut back, 4 bases at V and 12 bases at J, with 13 bases in the middle. CDR1 is WNHNN, CDR2 SYGVQD, per germline (reference sequence). The CDR3 reads CASSAQGKTYF. The CDR3 DNA sequence: TGCGCCAGCAGTGCCCAGGGGAAAACGTACTTC.

This clonotype came up many times. The chain employs TRBV7-2 and TRBJ2-7, with D perhaps matching TRBD1 (5 bases). The V and J ends lost 3 bases and 2 bases respectively, with 14 bases between them. Germline CDR1 is SGHTA and CDR2 is FQGNSA. The CDR3 length is 15 residues. The CDR3 loop is CASSFPRQGTYEQYF. The CDR3 DNA follows: TGTGCCAGCAGCTTTCCACGGCAGGGCACCTACGAGCAGTACTTC. Drawing the rest from reference TRBV7-2 and TRBJ2-7, the complete variable domain is GAGVSQSPSNKVTEKGKDVELRCDPISGHTALYWYRQSLGQGLEFLIYFQGNSAPDKSGLPSDRFSAERTGGSVSTLTIQRTQQEDSAVYLCASSFPRQGTYEQYFGPGTRLTVT.